A selection of T cell receptor beta chains follows, all from one sample in a study of patients and donors after allogeneic stem cell transplantation. TCRdb used MiXCR to reprocess the RT-PCR reads, holding one entry per CDR3 protein. The top ten hold 11% of the sample, which has a few hundred thousand distinct CDR3 sequences, roughly 14% seen once. The sequenced material came from blood, either unsorted or a sorted T cell fraction (not recorded which). These receptors were collected from a human donor who was either an allogeneic HSCT recipient or a stem cell or donor lymphocyte infusion donor (not recorded which). It is not recorded whose cells these are; they may come from a transplant donor. Each CDR3 is given with its conserved first and last residue. D genes are given only for firm matches. Clone size appears in some rows only: once, few, many, or a class for an expanded clone.

TRBJ2-1 | - | TRBV24-1 | many | CATSGGVYNEQFF | TGTGCCACCAGTGGCGGGGTTTACAATGAGCAGTTCTTC
TRBJ1-2 | - | TRBV6-1 | - | CASSELEGGTDGYTF | TGTGCCAGCAGTGAACTAGAAGGGGGTACGGATGGCTACACCTTC
TRBJ1-2 | - | TRBV2 | few | CAKSTLTLYGYTF | TGTGCCAAATCGACACTTACTCTCTATGGCTACACCTTC
TRBJ2-2 | TRBD1 | TRBV7-6 | many | CASSLKQGGTGELFF | TGTGCCAGCAGCTTAAAACAGGGGGGCACCGGGGAGCTGTTTTTT
TRBJ2-3 | TRBD1 | TRBV2 | - | CASSRDRDTDTQYF | TGTGCCAGCAGCCGGGACAGGGATACAGATACGCAGTATTTT
TRBJ2-3 | TRBD1 | TRBV4-1 | few | CASSPGQIIADTQYF | TGCGCCAGCAGCCCGGGACAGATTATTGCGGATACGCAGTATTTT
TRBJ1-6 | - | TRBV20-1 | - | CSARSGGGDSPLHF | TGCAGTGCTAGATCGGGCGGGGGCGACTCACCCCTCCACTTT
TRBJ1-2 | - | TRBV5-1 | few | CASRADSRANYGYTF | TGCGCCAGCAGGGCCGACAGCAGAGCTAACTATGGCTACACCTTC
TRBJ2-2 | - | TRBV18 | many | CASSPPAGILNTGELFF | TGTGCCAGCTCACCCCCAGCGGGCATTCTTAACACCGGGGAGCTGTTTTTT
TRBJ1-1 | - | TRBV7-2 | few | CASSLASGVTEAFF | TGTGCCAGCAGCTTAGCTTCAGGGGTCACTGAAGCTTTCTTT
TRBJ1-1 | - | TRBV2 | few | CASSDLLRGTEAFF | TGTGCCAGCAGTGACTTACTACGGGGCACTGAAGCTTTCTTT
TRBJ2-2 | TRBD2 | TRBV2 | - | CASRAGTNTGELFF | TGTGCCAGCAGAGCGGGGACGAACACCGGGGAGCTGTTTTTT